The 13 T cell receptor beta chains in this list originate from one sample, sequenced in a study of long-term antiretroviral therapy in people with HIV. Assay version v3.0 of immunoSEQ was used, and it was run at survey level. The protocol was immunoSEQ multiplex PCR, while the TCRdb copy is restricted to in-frame clones and leaves out a portion. The table has tens of thousands of clones, 85% to 90% seen once; the top ten hold 4.8%. The sample here was unsorted PBMCs, taken 0.8 years after starting antiretroviral therapy. The receptors originated from a woman aged 25 to 39 with HIV.

DNA of the CDR3: TGTGCCAGCAGCTTATTCGTAATCCGTAGCGCCCAATACAATGAGCAGTTCTTC. Translation: CASSLFVIRSAQYNEQFF. The chain combines TRBV11-2 with TRBJ2-1, with D tentatively TRBD2 (5 bases). CDR1 and CDR2 from the germline V gene are SGHAT and FQNNGV. V lost 2 bases, J lost 4 bases, and 21 bases lay in between. The length of the CDR3 is 18 residues. The variable domain in full, completed from reference TRBV11-2 and TRBJ2-1, reads EAGVAQSPRYKIIEKRQSVAFWCNPISGHATLYWYQQILGQGPKLLIQFQNNGVVDDSQLPKDRFSAERLKGVDSTLKIQPAKLEDSAVYLCASSLFVIRSAQYNEQFFGPGTRLTVL.

The chain has TRBV10-3 and TRBJ1-1; possible D gene TRBD1, 5 bases. Trimming removed 6 bases at V and 6 bases at J, with 17 bases between. The CDR3 extends over 14 amino acids. Per germline, CDR1 ENHRY and CDR2 SYGVKD. The CDR3 region is CAISYLGGGSEAFF. Written as DNA, the CDR3 is TGTGCCATCAGCTACCTCGGTGGGGGATCTGAAGCTTTCTTT.

J is TRBJ2-1 and V is TRBV6-5; 7 bases match TRBD2. Per the germline V gene, CDR1 is MNHEY and CDR2 is SVGAGI. After removal of 0 bases from V and 5 bases from J, the junction contained 1 base not matched to a gene. CDR3 length equals 14 residues. The DNA for the CDR3 is TGTGCCAGCAGTTACTCGGGGACTAACAATGAGCAGTTCTTC. Translation: CASSYSGTNNEQFF.

This rearrangement joins TRBV5-1 to TRBJ2-1, with 15 bases fitting TRBD2. With 3 bases clipped from V and 10 bases from J, the junction kept 5 bases outside the gene matches. The germline V gene encodes CDR1 SGHRS and CDR2 YFSETQ. This CDR3 spans 15 amino acids. The CDR3: CASSWTSGGAGEQFF. The CDR3 coding sequence is TGCGCCAGCAGCTGGACTAGCGGGGGGGCTGGCGAGCAGTTCTTC.

This sequence joins TRBV9 and TRBJ2-5, with TRBD1 as a possible D gene (6 bases). From germline, CDR1 is SGDLS and CDR2 YYNGEE. The CDR3 loop spans 13 amino acids. V shed 7 bases and J shed 5 bases, with 15 bases lying between them. CDR3 nucleotides: TGTGCCAGCGGGCGACAGGCCGAGGAGACCCAGTACTTC. Translated: CASGRQAEETQYF.

The chain carries TRBV4-1 and TRBJ1-6, with a tentative D call TRBD1 (5 bases). The CDR3 has 16 residues. V was trimmed by 1 base and J by 7 bases, leaving 14 bases between them. CDR1 is MGHRA, CDR2 YSYEKL, per germline. Here the CDR3 reads CASSQVAGSGNSPLHF. The CDR3 DNA reads TGCGCCAGCAGCCAAGTCGCAGGGAGTGGCAATTCACCCCTCCACTTT.

This chain connects TRBV10-3 to TRBJ1-6, with 9 bases that match TRBD1. Germline CDR1 reads ENHRY; CDR2 reads SYGVKD. The CDR3 length is 14 residues. The V gene end was trimmed by 8 bases and the J gene end by 9 bases; junction bases not matched to a gene: 8. The CDR3 DNA reads as TGTGCCATCGGCACCGGGACAGGGTCTTCACCCCTCCACTTT. Translation gives CAIGTGTGSSPLHF.

This rearrangement joins TRBV6-1 to TRBJ2-3; tentative D call: TRBD2 (5 bases). CDR3 length: 15 residues. Germline-derived CDR1 and CDR2 are MNHNS and SASEGT. Trimming removed 0 bases at V and 2 bases at J, with 9 bases between. This chain's CDR3 is CASSEAWENTDTQYF. The DNA of the CDR3 is TGTGCCAGCAGTGAAGCGTGGGAGAACACAGATACGCAGTATTTT.

This clone was observed a few times. The chain carries TRBV9 and TRBJ2-2, with 8 bases aligning to TRBD1. The CDR3 is made up of 16 amino acids. V trimming: 3 bases; J trimming: 6 bases; junction bases outside the gene matches: 10. CDR1 and CDR2 from the germline V gene are SGDLS and YYNGEE. CDR3 residues: CASSGVDRVLPGELFF. For the CDR3, the DNA is TGTGCCAGCAGCGGAGTGGACAGGGTATTACCCGGGGAGCTGTTTTTT.

The chain couples TRBV5-4 to TRBJ2-5; perhaps TRBD2 as D (5 bases). Per the germline V gene, CDR1 is SGHNT and CDR2 is YYREEE (reference sequence). With 1 base removed from V and 5 bases from J, the gap between germline ends came to 15 bases. CDR3 length equals 15 residues. The CDR3 loop is CASSLSVGVGETQYF. CDR3 DNA sequence: TGTGCCAGCAGCTTGAGCGTCGGGGTAGGGGAGACCCAGTACTTC.

The J gene is TRBJ1-4, the V gene TRBV7-2; D is perhaps TRBD1 (6 bases). Germline V CDR1 and CDR2: SGHTA, FQGNSA. CDR3 length equals 15 residues. Trimming took off 3 bases at V and 8 bases at J, with 16 bases between the two ends. DNA for the CDR3: TGTGCCAGCAGCTTCGATTCCGGACAGCAGGAAAAACTGTTTTTT. This codes for CASSFDSGQQEKLFF. The variable domain in full, with the rest retrieved from reference TRBV7-2 and TRBJ1-4, is GAGVSQSPSNKVTEKGKDVELRCDPISGHTALYWYRQSLGQGLEFLIYFQGNSAPDKSGLPSDRFSAERTGGSVSTLTIQRTQQEDSAVYLCASSFDSGQQEKLFFGSGTQLSVL.

The sample holds a few counts of this clone. The chain is built from TRBV30 and TRBJ1-2; D unclear. The germline V gene has CDR1 GTSNPN and CDR2 SVGIG (reference sequence). The CDR3 is 13 amino acids. V lost 1 base and J lost 4, with 10 bases in between. This CDR3 is CAWSEGPAYGYTF. CDR3 DNA sequence: TGTGCCTGGAGTGAAGGGCCCGCCTATGGCTACACCTTC.

V gene TRBV2 combines with J gene TRBJ2-2; weak D call: TRBD1 (5 bases). Per the germline V gene, CDR1 is SNHLY and CDR2 is FYNNEI. V lost 4 bases to trimming and J lost 1 base, with 7 bases between them. This CDR3 region has 14 residues. The CDR3 region is CASSARGNTGELFF. CDR3 in DNA: TGTGCCAGCAGTGCAAGGGGGAACACCGGGGAGCTGTTTTTT. Using reference TRBV2 and TRBJ2-2 for the parts outside the CDR3, the full variable domain is EPEVTQTPSHQVTQMGQEVILRCVPISNHLYFYWYRQILGQKVEFLVSFYNNEISEKSEIFDDQFSVERPDGSNFTLKIRSTKLEDSAMYFCASSARGNTGELFFGEGSRLTVL.